The TCR beta chain under discussion was sequenced for a study of T cells in Graves' hyperthyroidism and ophthalmopathy. Germline V gives CDR1 SGHDT, CDR2 YYEEEE. This CDR3 has 15 residues. V was shortened by 3 bases and J by 7 bases, with 16 bases between the two germline ends. Amplification yielded TCR beta CDR3 regions, with RNA transcripts as the source. A set of HTBI primers served as the primers for a first-round RT-PCR of the TCR CDR3. Each CDR3 protein gets one entry after TCRdb re-called the multiplex PCR reads with MiXCR. The repertoire holds around 700,000 distinct CDR3 sequences, over 15% seen once, with over 15% in the top ten. Hyperthyroidism, newly diagnosed and lasting under 2 months, affected patients aged 18 to 65. Blood sampling occurred at first hyperthyroidism diagnosis, ahead of any ophthalmopathy symptoms.

This receptor was taken from a woman between 45 and 65 years old with Graves' hyperthyroidism that later progressed to Graves' ophthalmopathy. The J gene is TRBJ1-4, the V gene TRBV5-6; no reliable D call. Sequencing was performed on blood. CDR3: CASSSAEWFGEKLFF. CDR3 bases: TGTGCCAGCAGCTCGGCGGAGTGGTTCGGTGAAAAACTGTTTTTT.